The present TCR beta chain was sequenced within a study of T-cell memory formation after mild COVID-19. This clonotype showed up just a few times. TCRdb re-called the 5' RACE reads with MiXCR, one entry per CDR3 protein. There are hundreds of thousands of distinct CDR3 sequences in the sample; about a sixth occur only once, and 3.5% to 4% lies in the top ten. Trimming left V 2 bases short and J 3 bases short, with 15 bases between. Germline V gives CDR1 SGDLS, CDR2 YYNGEE. The CDR3 sequence is 15 residues long. Sequenced: PBMCs or a T cell subset sorted from them (not recorded which). This TCR derives from a man aged 18 to 29 who had mild COVID-19 (a few samples of this study predate the infection). Cell type and time point are not known. The chain has TRBV9 and TRBJ2-7; the D gene could be TRBD1 or TRBD2 (5 bases each). CDR3 DNA sequence: TGTGCCAGCAGCGTGGACGGGACGGCCCGCTACGAGCAGTACTTC. It translates to CASSVDGTARYEQYF.